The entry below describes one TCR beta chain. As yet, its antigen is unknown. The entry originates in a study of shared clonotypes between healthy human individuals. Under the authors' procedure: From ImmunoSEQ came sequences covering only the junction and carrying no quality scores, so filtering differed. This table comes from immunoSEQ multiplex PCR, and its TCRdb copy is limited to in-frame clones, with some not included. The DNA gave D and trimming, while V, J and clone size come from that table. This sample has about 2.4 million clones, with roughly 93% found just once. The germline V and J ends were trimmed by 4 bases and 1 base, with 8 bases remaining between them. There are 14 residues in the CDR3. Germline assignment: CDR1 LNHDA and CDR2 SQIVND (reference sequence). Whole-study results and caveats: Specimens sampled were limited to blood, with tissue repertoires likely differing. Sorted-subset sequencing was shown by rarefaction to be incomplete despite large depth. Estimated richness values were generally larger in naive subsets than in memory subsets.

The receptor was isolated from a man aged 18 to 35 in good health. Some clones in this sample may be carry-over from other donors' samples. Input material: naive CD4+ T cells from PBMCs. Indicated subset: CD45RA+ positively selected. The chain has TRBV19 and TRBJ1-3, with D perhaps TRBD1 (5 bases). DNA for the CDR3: TGTGCCAGTAGTACCAGGGTGTCTGGAAACACCATATATTTT. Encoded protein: CASSTRVSGNTIYF. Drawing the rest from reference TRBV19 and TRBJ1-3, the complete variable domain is DGGITQSPKYLFRKEGQNVTLSCEQNLNHDAMYWYRQDPGQGLRLIYYSQIVNDFQKGDIAEGYSVSREKKESFPLTVTSAQKNPTAFYLCASSTRVSGNTIYFGEGSWLTVV.